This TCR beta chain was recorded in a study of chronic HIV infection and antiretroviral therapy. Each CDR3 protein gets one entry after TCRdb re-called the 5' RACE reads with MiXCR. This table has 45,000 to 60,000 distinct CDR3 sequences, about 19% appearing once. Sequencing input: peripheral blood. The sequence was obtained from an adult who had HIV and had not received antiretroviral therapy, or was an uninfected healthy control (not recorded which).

CDR3 DNA sequence: TGTGCCAGCCGGAGAAGGGGGGAGGGATACAATGAGCAGTTCTTC. Amino acid sequence: CASRRRGEGYNEQFF. The V and J genes are TRBV6-2 or TRBV6-3 and TRBJ2-1, with D possibly matching TRBD2 (7 bases). The germline V gene has CDR1 MNHEY and CDR2 SVGEGT. The CDR3 is 15 residues long. V lost 8 bases and J 4 bases, leaving 18 bases between the germline ends.